This TCR beta chain was profiled in a study of shared clonotypes between healthy human individuals. This clone was seen once. Some clones are missing from TCRdb's copy, which holds only in-frame ones; the method was immunoSEQ multiplex PCR. This table has 2 million to 2.5 million clones, approximately 94% appearing once. Trimming cost V 7 bases and J 4 bases, with 11 bases left between them. The CDR3 runs 13 residues. Germline assignment: CDR1 LNHDA and CDR2 SQIVND (reference sequence). The chain recombines TRBV19 with TRBJ2-1; the D gene is possibly TRBD2 (6 bases). Sequencing was performed on naive CD4+ T cells sorted from blood. Subset noted: CD45RA+ positively selected. This sequence originates from a man in his late teens or twenties in good health. CDR3 residues: CASKAGWYNEQFF. The CDR3 DNA reads as TGTGCCAGTAAAGCGGGCTGGTACAATGAGCAGTTCTTC.